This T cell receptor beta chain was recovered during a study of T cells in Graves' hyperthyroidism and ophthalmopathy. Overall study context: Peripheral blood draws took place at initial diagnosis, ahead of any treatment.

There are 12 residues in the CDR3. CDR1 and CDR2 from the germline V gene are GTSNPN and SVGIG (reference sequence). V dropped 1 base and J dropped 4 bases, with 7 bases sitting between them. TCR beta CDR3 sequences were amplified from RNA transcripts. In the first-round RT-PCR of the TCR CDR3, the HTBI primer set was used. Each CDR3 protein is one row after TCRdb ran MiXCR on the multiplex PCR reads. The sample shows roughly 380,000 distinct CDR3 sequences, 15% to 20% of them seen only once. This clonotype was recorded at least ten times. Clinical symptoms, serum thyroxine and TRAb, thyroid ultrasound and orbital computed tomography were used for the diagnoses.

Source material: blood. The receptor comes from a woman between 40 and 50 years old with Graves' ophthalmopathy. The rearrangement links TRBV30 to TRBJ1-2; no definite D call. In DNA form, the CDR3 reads TGTGCCTGGAGTGCTACTTCCTATGGCTACACCTTC. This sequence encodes CAWSATSYGYTF.